Following are 7 T cell receptor beta chains from one sample sequenced in a study of blood T cells in healthy people across ages (dated by TCRdb to 2014 to 2015). Libraries were constructed by 5' RACE. For sequencing, an Illumina HiSeq 2500 was employed. A second PCR of about 6 to 12 cycles was run with a J-beta primer mix and a sample-barcoded 5' primer. TCRdb redid the processing of the public reads, applying fastp at Q25 and MiXCR, and retained in-frame beta chains. Merged by CDR3 protein, the rows form single entries marked with the most common genes and DNA. Here the sample has about 720,000 distinct CDR3 sequences; about a fifth occur a single time. The biggest ten clones account for about 22% of the sample. The source material was blood. The receptors were sampled from a man aged 70-80 years in good health.

V usage is TRBV5-1 and J usage is TRBJ1-1; 7 bases map to TRBD1. Trimming removed 4 bases from V and 4 bases from J; junction bases left unmatched: 7. There are 14 residues in the CDR3. Germline CDR1 reads SGHRS; CDR2 reads YFSETQ. This chain's CDR3 is CASSARQGGTEAFF. CDR3 coding DNA: TGCGCCAGCAGCGCCCGACAGGGAGGCACTGAAGCTTTCTTT.

V usage is TRBV3-1 and J usage is TRBJ1-3; D unresolved. The CDR3 loop spans 13 amino acids. Germline V lookup: CDR1 LGHDT, CDR2 YNNKEL (reference sequence). V lost 0 bases and J 4 bases, leaving 4 bases between the germline ends. In DNA form, the CDR3 reads TGTGCCAGCAGCCAAGATTCCGGAAACACCATATATTTT. Its protein product is CASSQDSGNTIYF.

Remarks on this clonotype: An end of the junction does not agree with germline; a read error may underlie this. This sequence joins TRBV5-1 and TRBJ1-4, with 11 bases identical to TRBD1. The CDR3 runs to 15 residues. Germline CDR1 reads SGHRS; CDR2 reads YFSETQ. As DNA, the CDR3 is TGCGCCTGCAGCCTCGGGGACAGGGGGTCAGAAAAACTGTTTTTT. This encodes CACSLGDRGSEKLFF.

In regard to this clonotype: An end of the junction does not agree with germline; a read error may underlie this. The chain combines TRBV20-1 with TRBJ2-5; D is undetermined. Germline V CDR1 and CDR2: DFQATT, SNEGSKA (reference sequence). The CDR3 consists of 12 residues. The CDR3 spells CSARTDQATQYF. The CDR3 DNA is TGCAGTGCTAGAACCGACCAAGCGACCCAGTACTTC.

The chain recombines TRBV5-6 with TRBJ2-5; possibly TRBD2 for D (5 bases). Looked up from germline, CDR1 is SGHDT and CDR2 is YYEEEE. The CDR3 runs to 16 residues. V was pared by 0 bases and J by 2 bases, with 14 bases between. The CDR3 coding sequence is TGTGCCAGCAGCTTGGTCGACTCGAGGGCTCAAGAGACCCAGTACTTC. It yields the protein CASSLVDSRAQETQYF.

Concerning this clonotype itself: Sequence at one end of the junction differs from germline and may be a read error. The chain employs TRBV11-2 and TRBJ2-4; possible D gene TRBD1, 6 bases. This CDR3 has 17 residues. Germline loops: CDR1 SGHAT, CDR2 FQNNGV. The CDR3 loop reads CGSSPGTSRIAKNIQYF. In nucleotides, the CDR3 is TGTGGCAGCAGCCCTGGGACAAGCAGGATAGCCAAAAACATTCAGTACTTC.

The rearrangement joins TRBV5-6 to TRBJ2-3, with 8 nucleotides matching TRBD2. After removal of 6 bases from V and 2 bases from J, the junction contained 5 bases not matched to a gene. The CDR3 is made up of 14 amino acids. Germline V gene data show CDR1 as SGHDT and CDR2 as YYEEEE. In DNA, the CDR3 is TGTGCCAGCACCAAAGCGGGGGACACAGATACGCAGTATTTT. Protein: CASTKAGDTDTQYF.